The rows below give T cell receptor beta chains drawn from one sample of a study of blood T cell repertoires in COVID-19. Sequenced by immunoSEQ multiplex PCR; TCRdb stores in-frame clones only, minus some. Of some 150,000 clones listed, about 83% were seen once; the top ten hold approximately 5.7%. Sequenced material: PBMCs or T cells enriched from blood (not recorded which). The receptors derive from a woman between 50 and 59 years old who had been exposed to COVID-19. Each CDR3 is given with its conserved first and last residue. D genes are given only for firm matches. Part of the rows lack a size; the others show once, few, many or a class for expanded clones.

clone_size	v_call	j_call	d_call	cdr3_nt	cdr3_aa
.	TRBV3-1/TRBV3-2	TRBJ1-2	TRBD1	TGTGCCAGCAGCCAAGCCAGGGGGCGATTGGATGGCTACACCTTC	CASSQARGRLDGYTF
once	TRBV27	TRBJ2-7	.	TGTGCCAGCAGTTTATCTCTCGCCGCTATCTACGAGCAGTACTTC	CASSLSLAAIYEQYF
.	TRBV19	TRBJ2-1	.	TGTGCCAGTAGTAGCTTACCGGGAGCTACCCAGTTCTTC	CASSSLPGATQFF
.	TRBV29-1	TRBJ1-4	TRBD1	TGCAGCGTGCAGGGGGCTAATGAAAAACTGTTTTTT	CSVQGANEKLFF
.	TRBV20-1	TRBJ1-1	.	TGCAGTGTCATGAGGAGCACTGAAGCTTTCTTT	CSVMRSTEAFF
.	TRBV9	TRBJ1-5	.	TGTGCCAGCAGCGTAGAAGGGACAACCAATCAGCCCCAGCATTTT	CASSVEGTTNQPQHF
once	TRBV7-2	TRBJ1-2	.	TGTGCCAGCAGCTATTACGGGGGCTACACCTTC	CASSYYGGYTF
.	TRBV3-1/TRBV3-2	TRBJ2-1	.	TGTGCCAGCAGCCCCTGGGAACGGGGGGCGGGTAATGAGCAGTTCTTC	CASSPWERGAGNEQFF
.	TRBV5-1	TRBJ2-5	.	TGCGCCAGCAGCCCAGTAGGACAGCACCAAGAGACCCAGTACTTC	CASSPVGQHQETQYF
.	TRBV7-8	TRBJ1-1	.	TGTGCCAGCTCCCCCGGAGGGGTAAAGGACACTGAAGCTTTCTTT	CASSPGGVKDTEAFF
.	TRBV5-1	TRBJ2-3	TRBD2	TGCGCCAGCAGCTCGACTAGCGGGGGAGCAGATACGCAGTATTTT	CASSSTSGGADTQYF
.	TRBV10-2	TRBJ2-3	.	TGCGCCAGCAGTGACGGCGGGGGCGCGTCAGATACGCAGTATTTT	CASSDGGGASDTQYF
.	TRBV7-2	TRBJ2-5	TRBD1	TGTGCCAGCAGCTTAGCGGGACAGGAAAAAGAGACCCAGTACTTC	CASSLAGQEKETQYF
.	TRBV19	TRBJ1-5	TRBD1	TGTGCCGGACGCGGACAGGGGTCGGGTCAGCCCCAGCATTTT	CAGRGQGSGQPQHF
.	TRBV9	TRBJ1-2	TRBD1	TGTGCCAGCAGCGCTAGACAGGGAGACTATGGCTACACCTTC	CASSARQGDYGYTF
.	TRBV9	TRBJ2-7	TRBD2	TGTGCCAGCAGCGTCACCGGGACTAGCGGATACGAGCAGTACTTC	CASSVTGTSGYEQYF
.	TRBV2	TRBJ2-2	.	TGTGCCAGCAGCCCCGTGAGTAGCATTAACACCGGGGAGCTGTTTTTT	CASSPVSSINTGELFF
.	TRBV27	TRBJ1-2	.	TGTGCCAGCAGGGACAGCTCTAACTATGGCTACACCTTC	CASRDSSNYGYTF
.	TRBV9	TRBJ2-1	.	TGTGCCACCGGACCCGGACAGCTCAATGAGCAGTTCTTC	CATGPGQLNEQFF
.	TRBV29-1	TRBJ1-5	.	TGCAGCGTTGGGGAGGAGGCGCCCCAGCATTTT	CSVGEEAPQHF
.	TRBV27	TRBJ1-6	.	TGTGCCAGCAGTTCCAACAGGCCCTATCTTCCCCTCCACTTT	CASSSNRPYLPLHF
.	TRBV20-1	TRBJ1-2	.	TGCAGTGCTAGTTGGGGCGGGGTTAGCGGCTACACCTTC	CSASWGGVSGYTF
once	TRBV28	TRBJ2-2	.	TGTGCCAGCACCGACAGTTGGTTGCGGCGTATGGAGCTGTTTTTT	CASTDSWLRRMELFF
.	TRBV5-5	TRBJ2-7	TRBD1	TGTGCCAGCACCCTCAGACAGGGAGCCTACGAGCAGTACTTC	CASTLRQGAYEQYF
.	TRBV27	TRBJ2-1	TRBD2	TGTGCCAGCAGGATAGCGGGGATGTCCTACAATGAGCAGTTCTTC	CASRIAGMSYNEQFF
.	TRBV2	TRBJ2-5	.	TGTGCCAGCAGGCCGGCGGGATTGGCGGGTCGAGAGACCCAGTACTTC	CASRPAGLAGRETQYF
.	TRBV14	TRBJ2-1	TRBD1	TGTGCCAGCAGCCCTTTTGCTGGACAGGCATACAATGAGCAGTTCTTC	CASSPFAGQAYNEQFF
.	TRBV7-9	TRBJ1-1	TRBD1	TGTGCCAGCAGCTTAGGGGGCCAGGGGGCAAAAGCTTTCTTT	CASSLGGQGAKAFF
.	TRBV2	TRBJ2-3	TRBD2	TGTGCCAGCAGTGATGGGACTAGCGGGACCACAGATACGCAGTATTTT	CASSDGTSGTTDTQYF
.	TRBV6-5	TRBJ1-2	.	TGTGCCAGCAGTTCGACAGTTAACTATGGCTACACCTTC	CASSSTVNYGYTF
.	TRBV28	TRBJ1-2	.	TGTGCCAGCAGTTTGGTTGGGCAGGGTCACTATGGCTACACCTTC	CASSLVGQGHYGYTF
.	TRBV5-1	TRBJ2-7	TRBD1	TGCGCCAGCAGCTTGGGACAGGGGTACTACGAGCAGTACTTC	CASSLGQGYYEQYF
.	TRBV9	TRBJ2-7	TRBD2	TGTGCCAGCAGCGTAGACATTAGCGGGGACGAGCAGTACTTC	CASSVDISGDEQYF
.	TRBV3-1/TRBV3-2	TRBJ1-2	.	TGTGCCAGCAGCCATGGGGAGGGGGGCTACACCTTC	CASSHGEGGYTF
.	TRBV6-5	TRBJ2-1	.	TGTGCCAGCAGTTACCGAGTAGGAGGGACCAATGAGCAGTTCTTC	CASSYRVGGTNEQFF
.	TRBV7-2	TRBJ1-5	.	TGTGCCAGCAGCCGGGGTACGTATAGCAATCAGCCCCAGCATTTT	CASSRGTYSNQPQHF
few	TRBV25-1	TRBJ2-1	.	TGTGCCAGCAGGGGACTCGACAATGAGCAGTTCTTC	CASRGLDNEQFF
.	TRBV27	TRBJ2-7	.	TGTGCCAGCGGATTAAAACCGACAGCATCCGAGCAGTACTTC	CASGLKPTASEQYF
.	TRBV5-4	TRBJ1-1	.	TGTGCCAGCAGCCCACCGGGGGTATTAGGGAACACTGAAGCTTTCTTT	CASSPPGVLGNTEAFF
.	TRBV5-6	TRBJ2-1	.	TGTGCCAGCAGCCACTCCTCGAGCTCCTACAATGAGCAGTTCTTC	CASSHSSSSYNEQFF
.	TRBV19	TRBJ2-2	.	TGTGCCAGTAGTATAAGCTTGGGGGCTGGCACCGGGGAGCTGTTTTTT	CASSISLGAGTGELFF
.	TRBV7-8	TRBJ2-3	.	TGTGCCAGCAGCTTATTCGGAGATACGCAGTATTTT	CASSLFGDTQYF
.	TRBV19	TRBJ2-7	.	TGTGCCAGTAGTATAGTCGGGGTCCACGAGCAGTACTTC	CASSIVGVHEQYF
.	TRBV2	TRBJ2-2	TRBD1	TGTGCCAGCAGGGGACAGGGTTCGCGGGGAACCGGGGAGCTGTTTTTT	CASRGQGSRGTGELFF
few	TRBV5-4	TRBJ2-6	.	TGTGCCAGCAGCGGTACAGGGACTGGGGCCAACGTCCTGACTTTC	CASSGTGTGANVLTF
.	TRBV27	TRBJ1-1	TRBD1	TGTGCCAGCAGCCGAGGGGGACAGGGGACCTGGGTTGAAGCTTTCTTT	CASSRGGQGTWVEAFF
.	TRBV12-5	TRBJ1-1	.	TGTGCTAGTGGTCGATTCCTCGGGGAAGAAATGAACACTGAAGCTTTCTTT	CASGRFLGEEMNTEAFF
.	TRBV4-3	TRBJ2-2	.	TGCGCCAGCAGCCAAGACCCATGGCTCACCGGGGAGCTGTTTTTT	CASSQDPWLTGELFF
.	TRBV10-2	TRBJ2-7	.	TGCGCCAGCAGGGACCTAGCGCTAGCGGAGCAGTACTTC	CASRDLALAEQYF
.	TRBV9	TRBJ2-2	.	TGTGCCAGCAAACTGGGGCAGGCCGGGGAGCTGTTTTTT	CASKLGQAGELFF
.	TRBV19	TRBJ1-5	TRBD1	TGTGCCAGTAGTTTTGGGACAGGGAGCAATCAGCCCCAGCATTTT	CASSFGTGSNQPQHF
.	TRBV7-9	TRBJ2-1	TRBD2	TGTGCCAGCAGCTTAGGACTAGCGGCGAGGGATGAGCAGTTCTTC	CASSLGLAARDEQFF
.	TRBV6-5	TRBJ1-5	.	TGTGCCAGCAGTACGCGGAGCAATCAGCCCCAGCATTTT	CASSTRSNQPQHF
.	TRBV2	TRBJ2-1	TRBD2	TGTGCCAGCAGCCAGGGACTAGCGGGGGGGAATGAGCAGTTCTTC	CASSQGLAGGNEQFF
.	TRBV29-1	TRBJ2-1	TRBD2	TGCAGCGTTGAAGATGGAGCGGGGGGCCCTCATGAGCAGTTCTTC	CSVEDGAGGPHEQFF
.	TRBV25-1	TRBJ2-1	.	TGTGCCAGCAGTGTTAGCCTGGGGCCTAACAATGAGCAGTTCTTC	CASSVSLGPNNEQFF
.	TRBV9	TRBJ2-5	.	TGTGCCAGCAGCGTAGTGGTAGGGGGATTGGAGACCCAGTACTTC	CASSVVVGGLETQYF